These T cell receptor beta chains were read from a single sample in a study of blood T cell repertoires in COVID-19. The assay was immunoSEQ multiplex PCR, and TCRdb's table has in-frame clones only and misses some. The table lists under 15,000 clones, 70% to 75% of them singletons. The specimen was peripheral blood. The origin of the receptors is a man aged 55 to 70 with COVID-19, enrolled during active disease. CDR3s include the opening cysteine and the closing phenylalanine or tryptophan. D genes are given only for firm matches. Rows give clone size only sometimes, using once, few, many, or a class for an expanded clone.

V: TRBV14
D: TRBD2
J: TRBJ2-1
length: 15
size: .
DNA: TGTGCCAGCAGCCCCGGGACTAGCCGCTACAATGAGCAGTTCTTC
CDR3: CASSPGTSRYNEQFF

V: TRBV10-3
D: .
J: TRBJ1-5
length: 16
size: few
DNA: TGTGCCATCAGTGAGCTGCCAGGGGTGGGCAATCAGCCCCAGCATTTT
CDR3: CAISELPGVGNQPQHF

V: TRBV6-1
D: TRBD1
J: TRBJ1-5
length: 16
size: few
DNA: TGTGCCAGCAGTGGACTGCTGGGACAGGGATCCCAGCCCCAGCATTTT
CDR3: CASSGLLGQGSQPQHF

V: TRBV5-1
D: TRBD1
J: TRBJ2-7
length: 15
size: .
DNA: TGCGCCAGCAGCGTGCTATGGGACAGGAGCTACGAGCAGTACTTC
CDR3: CASSVLWDRSYEQYF

V: TRBV29-1
D: .
J: TRBJ2-1
length: 15
size: .
DNA: TGCAGCGTTTTCCAAGGGGCCGCTATAGACAATGAGCAGTTCTTC
CDR3: CSVFQGAAIDNEQFF

V: TRBV9
D: .
J: TRBJ1-4
length: 17
size: few
DNA: TGTGCCAGCAGCCCCAAGCCTGAGACAGGAGCTAATGAAAAACTGTTTTTT
CDR3: CASSPKPETGANEKLFF

V: TRBV9
D: .
J: TRBJ1-5
length: 15
size: .
DNA: TGTGCCAGCAGCGCACGAGGTGGTGGCAATCAGCCCCAGCATTTT
CDR3: CASSARGGGNQPQHF

V: TRBV6-5
D: TRBD2
J: TRBJ2-1
length: 13
size: .
DNA: TGTGCCAGCAGCGCGGGACTAGCGAATGAGCAGTTCTTC
CDR3: CASSAGLANEQFF

V: TRBV6-6
D: TRBD2
J: TRBJ2-5
length: 15
size: once
DNA: TGTGCCAGCAGTCGAGCGGGAGGGCTACAAGAGACCCAGTACTTC
CDR3: CASSRAGGLQETQYF

V: TRBV24-1
D: .
J: TRBJ2-1
length: 16
size: .
DNA: TGTGCCACCAGTGATTCGCGGACTTCCGGGGACAATGAGCAGTTCTTC
CDR3: CATSDSRTSGDNEQFF

V: TRBV28
D: .
J: TRBJ2-7
length: 19
size: .
DNA: TGTGCCAGCAGTTTCCGCATTGGACCGGAGGGAAGGATATCCTACGAGCAGTACTTC
CDR3: CASSFRIGPEGRISYEQYF

V: TRBV28
D: TRBD1
J: TRBJ2-3
length: 18
size: .
DNA: TGTGCCAGCAGTTTGGGGCTCGAGTACAGGGGGTATTCAGATACGCAGTATTTT
CDR3: CASSLGLEYRGYSDTQYF

V: TRBV5-1
D: TRBD1
J: TRBJ2-1
length: 13
size: .
DNA: TGCGCCAGCAGCAAGGGGACAGACCAAGAGCAGTTCTTC
CDR3: CASSKGTDQEQFF

V: TRBV6-2/TRBV6-3
D: TRBD2
J: TRBJ2-2
length: 13
size: few
DNA: TGTGCCAGCAGTTACTCGGGAGGGGGGGAGCTGTTTTTT
CDR3: CASSYSGGGELFF

V: TRBV20-1
D: .
J: TRBJ2-1
length: 11
size: .
DNA: TGCAGTGCTAGCCGTCCGGTGGAGCAGTTCTTC
CDR3: CSASRPVEQFF

V: TRBV6-5
D: .
J: TRBJ1-4
length: 15
size: .
DNA: TGTGCCAGCAGTTACTCAGGGGTCTCCAATGAAAAACTGTTTTTT
CDR3: CASSYSGVSNEKLFF

V: TRBV7-9
D: .
J: TRBJ2-2
length: 16
size: .
DNA: TGTGCCAGCAAGGGGGAAGGGGTCAGCGGCACCGGGGAGCTGTTTTTT
CDR3: CASKGEGVSGTGELFF

V: TRBV5-1
D: .
J: TRBJ2-2
length: 14
size: medium-sized
DNA: TGCGCCAGCAGCGTACTGATAAACACCGGGGAGCTGTTTTTT
CDR3: CASSVLINTGELFF

V: TRBV19
D: TRBD1
J: TRBJ1-2
length: 14
size: .
DNA: TGTGCCAGTAGTATACTCACAGGGGGCCGGGGCTACACCTTC
CDR3: CASSILTGGRGYTF

V: TRBV12-3/TRBV12-4
D: .
J: TRBJ1-1
length: 12
size: few
DNA: TGTGCCAGCAGTCGGAGGAACACTGAAGCTTTCTTT
CDR3: CASSRRNTEAFF

V: TRBV5-1
D: .
J: TRBJ1-1
length: 14
size: .
DNA: TGCGCCAGCAGCTCGGTCGGAGGGCCCACTGAAGCTTTCTTT
CDR3: CASSSVGGPTEAFF

V: TRBV30
D: TRBD1
J: TRBJ1-1
length: 16
size: .
DNA: TGTGCCTGGAAAATCCGGGACAGGGAGCTGAACACTGAAGCTTTCTTT
CDR3: CAWKIRDRELNTEAFF

V: TRBV7-6
D: TRBD2
J: TRBJ2-5
length: 18
size: .
DNA: TGTGCCAGCAGCTCAGGGGACTTCTTGCGGGAGGGCCCGGAGACCCAGTACTTC
CDR3: CASSSGDFLREGPETQYF

V: TRBV5-1
D: .
J: TRBJ2-1
length: 15
size: .
DNA: TGCGCCAGCGCCCAGAGGGGGATTGCCTACAATGAGCAGTTCTTC
CDR3: CASAQRGIAYNEQFF

V: TRBV4-2
D: TRBD2
J: TRBJ2-5
length: 21
size: .
DNA: TGTGCCAGCAGCCAAGAGCCCCTCGCCGGCGGGGGGGCCTTGGGACAAGAGACCCAGTACTTC
CDR3: CASSQEPLAGGGALGQETQYF

V: TRBV19
D: .
J: TRBJ1-5
length: 13
size: .
DNA: TGTGCCAGTAGACCGGACAGAAACCAGCCCCAGCATTTT
CDR3: CASRPDRNQPQHF